These 21 T cell receptor beta chains share one sample of origin, sequenced in a study of cytomegalovirus exposure and HLA in healthy donors. With 60 Vbeta and 13 Jbeta primers, the PCR was carried out. TCRdb keeps only in-frame clones here, not all; method: immunoSEQ multiplex PCR. The sample lists 150,000 or so clones, under 80% occurring once. Sequenced input: PBMCs. The source is a man between 18 and 29 years old in good health and CMV-seropositive.

The chain employs TRBV2 and TRBJ2-5, with 10 positions matching TRBD1. The length of the CDR3 is 14 residues. Losses at the gene ends were 3 bases for V and 4 bases for J; bases not matched to a gene: 2. Per the germline V gene, CDR1 is SNHLY and CDR2 is FYNNEI. CDR3 DNA sequence: TGTGCCAGCAGTGATCGGACAGGGGGAGAGACCCAGTACTTC. Its protein product is CASSDRTGGETQYF.

The rearrangement uses TRBV27 and TRBJ2-1, with 10 bases matching TRBD1. Per germline, CDR1 MNHEY and CDR2 SMNVEV (reference sequence). Losses at the gene ends were 5 bases for V and 6 bases for J; bases not matched to a gene: 4. The CDR3 sequence is 14 residues long. The CDR3 loop is CASSLRTGGNEQFF. The CDR3 DNA follows: TGTGCCAGCAGTCTCAGGACAGGGGGCAATGAGCAGTTCTTC.

The V call is TRBV13, the J call TRBJ2-4; D is uncertain. CDR1 and CDR2 from the germline V gene are PRHDT and FYEKMQ (reference sequence). V dropped 2 bases and J dropped 1 base, with 12 bases sitting between them. This CDR3 comprises 16 residues. CDR3 DNA sequence: TGTGCCAGCAGCTTATACGCGTCACGGGCCAAAAACATTCAGTACTTC. Amino acids: CASSLYASRAKNIQYF.

This clone was picked up one time. This chain links TRBV19 with TRBJ1-5; D gene ambiguous. Germline V gene data show CDR1 as LNHDA and CDR2 as SQIVND (reference sequence). The V gene lost 5 bases and the J gene lost 0 bases, with 11 bases spanning the gap. The CDR3 extends over 15 amino acids. The CDR3: CASSVTSHSNQPQHF. The CDR3 coding sequence is TGTGCCAGTAGTGTAACAAGTCATAGCAATCAGCCCCAGCATTTT.

DNA of the CDR3: TGTGCCAGCAGCATAACAGGGTTTACCTACGAGCAGTACTTC. Protein sequence: CASSITGFTYEQYF. The chain combines TRBV13 with TRBJ2-7; possibly TRBD1 for D (6 bases). The germline gives CDR1 PRHDT, CDR2 FYEKMQ (reference sequence). The CDR3 runs to 14 residues. Trimming pared 5 bases from V and 2 bases from J, leaving 13 bases between.

The gene calls are TRBV28 and TRBJ2-5; maybe TRBD2 (7 bases). Germline CDR1 is MDHEN and CDR2 is SYDVKM. The CDR3 is 15 amino acids. Trimming cost V 6 bases and J 4 bases, with 18 bases left between them. Written as DNA, the CDR3 is TGTGCCAGCAGGGGGGGGGCGGGAGTAGGAGAGACCCAGTACTTC. This translates into CASRGGAGVGETQYF. The variable domain in full, completed from reference TRBV28 and TRBJ2-5, reads DVKVTQSSRYLVKRTGEKVFLECVQDMDHENMFWYRQDPGLGLRLIYFSYDVKMKEKGDIPEGYSVSREKKERFSLILESASTNQTSMYLCASRGGAGVGETQYFGPGTRLLVL.

This chain joins TRBV4-3 and TRBJ1-4; no reliable D call. The CDR3 is 19 residues long. V lost 0 bases, J lost 0 bases, and 17 bases lay in between. From germline, CDR1 is LGHNA and CDR2 YSLEER. In nucleotides, the CDR3 is TGCGCCAGCAGCCAAGATCCCCCCGCCGGGTTTGCAACTAATGAAAAACTGTTTTTT. Protein sequence: CASSQDPPAGFATNEKLFF.

Only a few counts were recorded for this clone. This chain links TRBV5-4 with TRBJ2-5; 14 bases agree with TRBD2. V shed 4 bases and J 4 bases; nucleotides not matched to a gene: 6. There are 16 residues in the CDR3. In germline, CDR1 is SGHNT, CDR2 YYREEE (reference sequence). The CDR3 DNA reads as TGTGCCAGCAGCACCGGGACTAGCGGGAGTAGAGAGACCCAGTACTTC. It is translated as CASSTGTSGSRETQYF.

The chain links TRBV19 to TRBJ1-6; D remains unclear. V was trimmed by 6 bases and J by 6 bases, leaving 9 bases between them. Germline CDR1 reads LNHDA; CDR2 reads SQIVND (reference sequence). This CDR3 comprises 13 residues. The CDR3 protein is CASRPLSNSPLHF. The CDR3 DNA is TGTGCCAGTAGACCCCTCAGTAATTCACCCCTCCACTTT.

The CDR3, as DNA: TGTGCCAGCAGCCCAGCGGGAGTAACCGGGGAGCTGTTTTTT. Translated: CASSPAGVTGELFF. V usage is TRBV28 and J usage is TRBJ2-2; the match to TRBD2 covers 8 bases. With V trimmed by 6 bases and J by 5 bases, 5 bases remained unmatched. This CDR3 spans 14 amino acids. Germline V gene sequence: CDR1 MDHEN, CDR2 SYDVKM.

This rearrangement joins TRBV5-1 to TRBJ1-1; D remains ambiguous. Germline V gene sequence: CDR1 SGHRS, CDR2 YFSETQ. The CDR3 length is 15 residues. Trimming cost V 2 bases and J 6 bases, with 17 bases left between them. As DNA, the CDR3 is TGCGCCAGCAGCTTACCGGGAAGGTCAGGCCCTGAAGCTTTCTTT. It yields the protein CASSLPGRSGPEAFF.

The table lists this clone with a count of one. The genes are TRBV5-1 and TRBJ2-1, with 13 positions matching TRBD2. Germline V gene sequence: CDR1 SGHRS, CDR2 YFSETQ. The V gene end was trimmed by 7 bases and the J gene end by 4 bases; junction bases not matched to a gene: 2. CDR3 size: 14 residues. The CDR3 DNA sequence: TGCGCCAGCCAGGGACTAGCGGGATACAATGAGCAGTTCTTC. Its protein is CASQGLAGYNEQFF. The whole variable domain, remainder taken from reference TRBV5-1 and TRBJ2-1, is KAGVTQTPRYLIKTRGQQVTLSCSPISGHRSVSWYQQTPGQGLQFLFEYFSETQRNKGNFPGRFSGRQFSNSRSEMNVSTLELGDSALYLCASQGLAGYNEQFFGPGTRLTVL.

V gene TRBV28 combines with J gene TRBJ2-5, with 7 bases aligning to TRBD1. The germline gives CDR1 MDHEN, CDR2 SYDVKM. The length of the CDR3 is 14 residues. V gave up 5 bases and J gave up 7 bases; unmatched junction bases: 10. The CDR3 protein is CASSSGTASGTQYF. DNA of the CDR3: TGTGCCAGCAGTAGTGGGACAGCTTCTGGGACCCAGTACTTC.

This clone was seen more than once but under ten times. The V call is TRBV29-1, the J call TRBJ2-7, with D unresolved. The V end was cut by 8 bases, the J end by 4 bases, with 15 bases between. This CDR3 has 12 amino acids. The V gene's germline CDR1 is SQVTM and CDR2 ANQGSEA. CDR3 region: CSPRGGRYEQYF. Here the CDR3 DNA reads TGCAGCCCAAGAGGTGGAAGGTACGAGCAGTACTTC.

V usage is TRBV4-2 and J usage is TRBJ2-2, with TRBD2 as a possible D gene (6 bases). CDR1 is LGHNA, CDR2 YNFKEQ, per germline. The length of the CDR3 is 16 residues. V was shortened by 4 bases and J by 1 base, with 13 bases between the two germline ends. The CDR3: CASSREAVLNTGELFF. DNA for the CDR3: TGTGCCAGCAGCCGGGAGGCGGTCCTGAACACCGGGGAGCTGTTTTTT.

The chain links TRBV19 to TRBJ1-5; TRBD1 matches at 10 bases. This CDR3 region has 13 residues. V lost 8 bases to trimming and J lost 3 bases; unmatched junction nucleotides: 1. Per the germline V gene, CDR1 is LNHDA and CDR2 is SQIVND (reference sequence). The CDR3 sequence: CASGTGDNQPQHF. In nucleotides, the CDR3 is TGTGCCAGTGGGACAGGGGACAATCAGCCCCAGCATTTT.

The rearrangement uses TRBV20-1 and TRBJ1-2; weak D call: TRBD1 (5 bases). The germline V gene encodes CDR1 DFQATT and CDR2 SNEGSKA (reference sequence). Trimming shortened V by 3 bases and J by 8 bases, and 7 bases separated the two germline ends. CDR3 length: 10 residues. CDR3 DNA sequence: TGCAGTGCTAGGGACATCGGCTACACCTTC. It specifies CSARDIGYTF.

The J gene is TRBJ1-5, the V gene TRBV18; TRBD1 agrees at 7 bases. V lost 1 base and J lost 6; bases outside the gene matches: 3. The CDR3 sequence is 14 residues long. Germline CDR1 KGHSH, CDR2 LQKENI. The DNA for the CDR3 is TGTGCCAGCTCACCACTACAGGGGATTCAGCCCCAGCATTTT. It codes for CASSPLQGIQPQHF.

The rearrangement links TRBV7-9 to TRBJ2-3; D remains ambiguous. Per the germline V gene, CDR1 is SEHNR and CDR2 is FQNEAQ (reference sequence). The CDR3 length is 13 residues. The V end was cut by 2 bases, the J end by 4 bases, with 7 bases between. DNA for the CDR3: TGTGCCAGCAGCTTAATGTCGGCAGATACGCAGTATTTT. Translating gives CASSLMSADTQYF.

The genes are TRBV7-2 and TRBJ1-2; TRBD1 agrees at 8 bases. In germline, CDR1 is SGHTA, CDR2 FQGNSA. The CDR3 runs 14 residues. V trimming: 2 bases; J trimming: 4 bases; junction bases outside the gene matches: 3. The CDR3 protein is CASSLSTGAYGYTF. DNA for the CDR3: TGTGCCAGCAGCTTATCGACAGGGGCCTATGGCTACACCTTC.

The genes are TRBV5-4 and TRBJ2-7, with 9 bases that match TRBD2. The CDR3 spans 17 residues. Germline V CDR1 and CDR2: SGHNT, YYREEE (reference sequence). The V and J ends lost 0 bases and 1 base, in that order; junction bases with no gene match: 8. The CDR3 region is CASSLAGLAGASYEQYF. CDR3 coding DNA: TGTGCCAGCAGCTTGGCCGGATTAGCGGGGGCTTCCTACGAGCAGTACTTC. The whole variable domain, filled in from reference TRBV5-4 and TRBJ2-7, reads ETGVTQSPTHLIKTRGQQVTLRCSSQSGHNTVSWYQQALGQGPQFIFQYYREEENGRGNFPPRFSGLQFPNYSSELNVNALELDDSALYLCASSLAGLAGASYEQYFGPGTRLTVT.